This record concerns one TCR beta chain sequence. The V gene lost 5 bases and the J gene lost 4 bases, with 9 bases spanning the gap. The CDR3 is made up of 12 amino acids. Germline loops: CDR1 SEHNR, CDR2 FQNEAQ (reference sequence). Methods used by the authors: Amplification of reference gene primers was used by the study to estimate nucleated cell counts. Sequencing was performed with immunoSEQ multiplex PCR; in TCRdb, only in-frame clones are kept and a portion is missing. Clone size and the V and J calls come from that table; the DNA yielded D and trimming. There are fewer than 200,000 clones in the sample; around 82% occur only once, and more than 6% lies in the top ten. This entry is derived from a study of blood T cell repertoires in COVID-19. About the study: Whether acute or convalescent, the COVID-19 samples came from the United States, Italy and Spain. PBMCs, B-cell-depleted T cells, or T cells were the source of the cDNA or gDNA that made up the material.

One Seattle source followed patients from active infection through their disease course. The sample was peripheral blood. The chain employs TRBV7-9 and TRBJ2-7, with D hard to call. The sequence came from a woman in her thirties or forties with COVID-19, enrolled during active disease. CDR3 residues: CASSGLQYEQYV. In nucleotides, the CDR3 is TGTGCCAGCAGCGGCTTGCAATACGAGCAGTACGTC.